By share of the sample, the clone carrying this T cell receptor beta chain is medium-sized. Samples came from patients with localized non-small cell lung adenocarcinoma. This specimen belongs to a study of CD4 and CD8 cells across lung adenocarcinoma regions. TCRdb analysed the PCR reads with MiXCR anew, one entry per CDR3 protein. The data show 5,500 to 7,500 distinct CDR3 sequences, around 48% seen once. The CDR3 consists of 11 residues. V was trimmed by 2 bases and J by 11 bases, leaving 7 bases between them. The germline gives CDR1 MNHEY, CDR2 SVGAGI. Source material: CD8+ T cells from the center of a lung tumor. The clonotype comes from a female donor with lung adenocarcinoma. The CD4 and CD8 labels of this study may be unreliable. This sequence joins TRBV6-5 and TRBJ2-1, with D unresolved. CDR3 region: CASSYGLKQFF. Written as DNA, the CDR3 is TGTGCCAGCAGTTACGGGCTGAAGCAGTTCTTC.